What follows are 16 T cell receptor beta chains derived from one specimen sequenced in a study of OX40 agonist ivuxolimab in advanced cancers. TCRdb's copy holds only in-frame clones and misses some; the assay was immunoSEQ multiplex PCR. The repertoire holds roughly 77,000 clones, roughly 90% seen once, with about 11% in the top ten. Specimen: CD4+ or CD8+ T cells sorted from blood, collected in a trial of the OX40 agonist ivuxolimab. The receptors derive from an adult with an advanced solid tumor such as melanoma, head and neck, liver or kidney cancer.

The chain combines TRBV7-9 with TRBJ1-5; D may be TRBD1 (5 bases). CDR3 size: 15 residues. V lost 1 base, J lost 5 bases, and 12 bases lay in between. Germline CDR1 is SEHNR and CDR2 is FQNEAQ (reference sequence). CDR3 coding DNA: TGTGCCAGCAGCTTAGGGACAAATTTCGATCAGCCCCAGCATTTT. Its translation: CASSLGTNFDQPQHF. The full variable domain, in which reference TRBV7-9 and TRBJ1-5 provide the parts outside the CDR3, is DTGVSQNPRHKITKRGQNVTFRCDPISEHNRLYWYRQTLGQGPEFLTYFQNEAQLEKSRLLSDRFSAERPKGSFSTLEIQRTEQGDSAMYLCASSLGTNFDQPQHFGDGTRLSIL.

This chain connects TRBV2 to TRBJ1-2, with 9 positions matching TRBD1. CDR3 length equals 14 residues. V lost 1 base and J lost 4; bases outside the gene matches: 1. The germline gives CDR1 SNHLY, CDR2 FYNNEI. CDR3 region: CASSEGQGVYGYTF. The DNA for the CDR3 is TGTGCCAGCAGTGAAGGACAGGGGGTCTATGGCTACACCTTC.

The chain is built from TRBV6-6 and TRBJ1-1; D unclear. The CDR3 has 15 residues. Between the trimmed V and J ends, which lost 2 bases and 1 base, there was a span of 11 bases. The germline gives CDR1 MNHNY, CDR2 SVGAGI (reference sequence). The CDR3 protein is CASSYVPMGNTEAFF. The CDR3 DNA reads as TGTGCCAGCAGTTACGTACCCATGGGGAACACTGAAGCTTTCTTT.

This chain connects TRBV19 to TRBJ2-1; 10 nucleotides align to TRBD2. This CDR3 comprises 14 residues. V lost 6 bases and J lost 8; bases outside the gene matches: 7. Germline lookup yields CDR1 LNHDA and CDR2 SQIVND (reference sequence). DNA for the CDR3: TGTGCCAGTAGCCCGGGACTAGCGATGTATGAGCAGTTCTTC. Its protein product is CASSPGLAMYEQFF.

V gene TRBV5-6 combines with J gene TRBJ1-6; TRBD1 agrees at 9 bases. This CDR3 is built from 16 residues. Trimming removed 0 bases from V and 7 bases from J; junction bases left unmatched: 5. The germline CDR1 and CDR2 sequences are SGHDT and YYEEEE. CDR3 in DNA: TGTGCCAGCAGCTTGGGTGCGGGACAGGGAAATTCACCCCTCCACTTT. Residues: CASSLGAGQGNSPLHF.

The chain joins TRBV7-2 to TRBJ1-1, with 12 positions matching TRBD1. CDR1 and CDR2 (germline): SGHTA, FQGNSA. This CDR3 is 17 amino acids long. J gave up 4 bases and V 5 bases, and 11 bases lay outside the gene matches. The CDR3 here is CASSQPRDRGRFTEAFF. The CDR3 region has the DNA TGTGCCAGCAGCCAGCCCCGGGACAGGGGGCGGTTCACTGAAGCTTTCTTT.

The chain links TRBV5-4 to TRBJ1-5; D might be TRBD1 (6 bases). This CDR3 comprises 12 residues. CDR1 SGHNT and CDR2 YYREEE come from the germline V gene (reference sequence). V lost 2 bases, J lost 9 bases, and 9 bases lay in between. In DNA, the CDR3 is TGTGCCAGCAGCTTTGGGGGCGGGCCCCAGCATTTT. This codes for CASSFGGGPQHF. Full variable domain (outside the CDR3, taken from reference TRBV5-4 and TRBJ1-5): ETGVTQSPTHLIKTRGQQVTLRCSSQSGHNTVSWYQQALGQGPQFIFQYYREEENGRGNFPPRFSGLQFPNYSSELNVNALELDDSALYLCASSFGGGPQHFGDGTRLSIL.

The V and J genes are TRBV15 and TRBJ1-1; D call uncertain. From germline, CDR1 is LNHNV and CDR2 YYDKDF (reference sequence). This CDR3 is built from 12 residues. The V end lost 5 bases, the J end lost 5 bases, and 9 bases lay between the germline ends. CDR3 sequence (DNA): TGTGCCACCAGCCCATTTAGGACTGAAGCTTTCTTT. Its translation is CATSPFRTEAFF.

The V gene is TRBV7-2, the J gene TRBJ2-7; D call uncertain. The germline V gene encodes CDR1 SGHTA and CDR2 FQGNSA. The CDR3 has 14 residues. Deletions cut 3 bases from V and 3 bases from J, with 12 bases between. The CDR3 region has the DNA TGTGCCAGCAGCTTTTCACGGTGGGTCTACGAGCAGTACTTC. Residues: CASSFSRWVYEQYF.

The V call is TRBV9, the J call TRBJ1-5, with a weak D call TRBD1 (5 bases). There are 14 residues in the CDR3. CDR1 SGDLS and CDR2 YYNGEE come from the germline V gene. V lost 0 bases to trimming and J lost 6 bases, with 10 bases between them. The CDR3 protein is CASSVGIGVQPQHF. Written as DNA, the CDR3 is TGTGCCAGCAGCGTAGGGATAGGGGTTCAGCCCCAGCATTTT.

The chain is built from TRBV6-1 and TRBJ1-5; D uncertain. V gave up 2 bases and J gave up 3 bases, with 8 bases separating them. The CDR3 sequence is 14 residues long. The V gene's germline CDR1 is MNHNS and CDR2 SASEGT. CDR3 DNA sequence: TGTGCCAGCAGTGAAACAGAGTTCAATCAGCCCCAGCATTTT. Protein: CASSETEFNQPQHF.

The rearrangement links TRBV6-5 to TRBJ2-3; 8 bases match TRBD2. The CDR3 is 14 amino acids. Germline CDR1 is MNHEY and CDR2 is SVGAGI. The V gene end was trimmed by 10 bases and the J gene end by 0 bases; junction bases not matched to a gene: 6. CDR3 coding DNA: TGTGCCACGCGACTAGCGACTAGCACAGATACGCAGTATTTT. Residues: CATRLATSTDTQYF.

The V and J genes are TRBV6-4 and TRBJ2-3; D is ambiguous. The CDR3 is made up of 12 amino acids. Between the trimmed V and J ends, which lost 3 bases and 5 bases, there was a span of 6 bases. Germline-derived CDR1 and CDR2 are MRHNA and SNTAGT. The DNA of the CDR3 is TGTGCCAGCAGTGAGAGAGGAGATACGCAGTATTTT. Translating gives CASSERGDTQYF.

The chain couples TRBV4-1 to TRBJ2-7; D not certain. Trimming pared 1 base from V and 3 bases from J, leaving 7 bases between. Germline V CDR1 and CDR2: MGHRA, YSYEKL. The CDR3 spans 13 residues. CDR3 bases: TGCGCCAGCAGCCAAGTTGTCCGCTACGAGCAGTACTTC. It specifies CASSQVVRYEQYF.

The chain joins TRBV10-2 to TRBJ2-1; 8 positions match TRBD2. J was trimmed by 7 bases and V by 1 base; bases with no gene match: 0. The CDR3 covers 13 residues. Germline V gene lookup returns CDR1 WSHSY and CDR2 SAAADI. CDR3 coding DNA: TGCGCCAGCAGTGAGTTAGCGGGGAATGAGCAGTTCTTC. Residues: CASSELAGNEQFF.

The genes are TRBV2 and TRBJ2-5; 8 bases are shared with TRBD2. The CDR3 has 14 residues. Germline V gene sequence: CDR1 SNHLY, CDR2 FYNNEI. With 11 bases clipped from V and 4 bases from J, the junction kept 12 bases outside the gene matches. The CDR3 reads CASHPRGATETQYF. Written as DNA, the CDR3 is TGTGCCTCTCACCCGCGGGGGGCCACAGAGACCCAGTACTTC.